The T cell receptor (beta chain) under discussion was sequenced for a study of T cells after yellow fever vaccination. The length of the CDR3 is 14 residues. V was pared by 6 bases and J by 7 bases, with 6 bases of the junction left unmatched. On this clonotype: Its antigen is undetermined.

Study-wide results and caveats: Only a minor proportion of clonotypes was detected across both CD4 and CD8 compartments.

TCRdb recomputed calls from the 5' RACE reads with MiXCR, one row per CDR3 protein. This sample has just under 600,000 distinct CDR3 sequences; about 13% occur once, and the top ten carry 11% to 15%. Sequences were derived from PBMCs, sampled on the day of the yellow fever booster vaccination. This TCR derives from a man aged 25-40 years who received the YFV17D yellow fever vaccine. This chain links TRBV12-3 or TRBV12-4 with TRBJ2-3; TRBD2 matches at 11 bases. Here the CDR3 reads CASRAGLADYTQYF. The CDR3 coding sequence is TGTGCCAGCAGGGCGGGACTAGCGGATTATACGCAGTATTTT.